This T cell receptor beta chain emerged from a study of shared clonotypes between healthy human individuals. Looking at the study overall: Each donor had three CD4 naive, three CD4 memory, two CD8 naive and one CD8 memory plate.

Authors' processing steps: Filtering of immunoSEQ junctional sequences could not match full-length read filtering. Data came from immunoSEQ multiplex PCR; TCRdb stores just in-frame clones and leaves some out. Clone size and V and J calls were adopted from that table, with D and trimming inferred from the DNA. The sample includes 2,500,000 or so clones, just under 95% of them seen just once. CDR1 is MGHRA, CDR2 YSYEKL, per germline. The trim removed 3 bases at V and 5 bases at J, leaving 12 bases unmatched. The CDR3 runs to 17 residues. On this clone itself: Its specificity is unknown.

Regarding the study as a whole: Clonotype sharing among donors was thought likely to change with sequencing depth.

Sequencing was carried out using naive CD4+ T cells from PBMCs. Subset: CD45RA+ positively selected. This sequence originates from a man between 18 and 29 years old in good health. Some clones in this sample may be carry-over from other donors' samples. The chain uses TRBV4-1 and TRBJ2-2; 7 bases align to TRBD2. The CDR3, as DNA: TGCGCCAGCAGCCAGGAGGGATTGGGCGGGAGTACCGGGGAGCTGTTTTTT. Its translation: CASSQEGLGGSTGELFF.